These T cell receptor beta chains were read from a single sample in a study of T-cell reconstitution after alpha-beta-depleted transplantation in children. TCRdb redid the calling of the PCR reads with MiXCR, one entry per CDR3 protein. The sample includes roughly 500,000 distinct CDR3 sequences, about an eighth of them seen just once. The sample here was PBMCs from the stem cell graft donor, taken from the stem cell graft. The receptors originated from a human donor who donated a stem cell graft to a child with combined immunodeficiency. The CDR3 runs from the conserved cysteine through the conserved F or W. Fields, in order: V gene, CDR3 protein.

>TRBV7-9
CASSLYSDLYTF
>TRBV6-1
CASSEGLASNEQFF
>TRBV4-3
CASSHAGLGSPLHF
>TRBV7-8
CASSHERASNQPQHF
>TRBV20-1
CSATPSEGGRTDTQYF
>TRBV6-2/TRBV6-3
CASSYSTGVDTQYF
>TRBV11-2
CASSLVPGEGNEQFF
>TRBV2
CASSGNLRGEIGELFF
>TRBV29-1
CSVLDRFSYEQYF
>TRBV19
CASSIDHMGGPTDTQYF
>TRBV3-1
CASSQKQASGRRVETQYF
>TRBV15
CATSSSGTDTQYF
>TRBV12-3/TRBV12-4
CASSLSGRAGETQYF
>TRBV27
CASSSRTSGMWYEQYF
>TRBV12-3/TRBV12-4
CASSLAGRADTQYF
>TRBV12-3/TRBV12-4
CASRPSGRNKNEQFF
>TRBV29-1
CSVDPGDRLYF
>TRBV7-9
CASSLAQGPKNIQYF
>TRBV5-1
CASSPGPWRETQYF
>TRBV12-3/TRBV12-4
CASSGPDRAGANVLTF
>TRBV7-3
CASSPPETGVASGANVLTF
>TRBV24-1
CATSDSDRSYEQYF
>TRBV2
CASIGQVQETQYF
>TRBV7-9
CASSLRLAAEQFF
>TRBV11-2
CASSLEYGLAGEFDEQFF
>TRBV5-1
CASSRGQGVSEQYF
>TRBV20-1
CSARDASGDNEQFF
>TRBV28
CASLWGDTQYF
>TRBV29-1
CSSSVGGELFF
>TRBV24-1
CATSDLGLTEQFF
>TRBV12-3/TRBV12-4
CASSRGFQETQYF
>TRBV14
CASSSAITGELFF
>TRBV7-8
CASSFTRGRKVYEQYF
>TRBV6-5
CASSYGGRTHNEQFF
>TRBV18
CASSPGVNTDTQYF
>TRBV15
CATSRDLGRGSYNEQFF
>TRBV6-5
CASRPTGGETQYF
>TRBV24-1
CATSDPRTGMHTDTQYF
>TRBV6-5
CASSFAGDNYNEQFF
>TRBV18
CASSPAGPAYEQYF
>TRBV7-3
CASSSNQGINYGYTF
>TRBV12-3/TRBV12-4
CASSLETDYSGANVLTF
>TRBV12-3/TRBV12-4
CASSFDSSTNEQFF
>TRBV12-3/TRBV12-4
CASSARGEGDTQYF